The 23 T cell receptor beta chains below were found in one sample sequenced in a study of OX40 agonist ivuxolimab in advanced cancers. Using immunoSEQ multiplex PCR, the repertoire was profiled, and TCRdb retains in-frame clones only, with some absent. The table includes 5,000 to 6,000 clones, around 90% detected once. The sample in question was CD4+ or CD8+ T cells sorted from blood, obtained in a trial of the OX40 agonist ivuxolimab. Every receptor here comes from an adult with an advanced solid tumor such as melanoma, head and neck, liver or kidney cancer.

This rearrangement joins TRBV5-1 to TRBJ2-7; TRBD2 aligns across 7 bases. CDR3 size: 14 residues. Trimming cost V 4 bases and J 1 base; bases outside gene matches: 5. Germline V gene lookup returns CDR1 SGHRS and CDR2 YFSETQ. DNA for the CDR3: TGCGCCAGCAGCGTCTGGGGGGGTTCCTACGAGCAGTACTTC. This translates into CASSVWGGSYEQYF. The full variable domain, rest sourced from reference TRBV5-1 and TRBJ2-7, is KAGVTQTPRYLIKTRGQQVTLSCSPISGHRSVSWYQQTPGQGLQFLFEYFSETQRNKGNFPGRFSGRQFSNSRSEMNVSTLELGDSALYLCASSVWGGSYEQYFGPGTRLTVT.

V usage is TRBV6-1 and J usage is TRBJ2-1, with D hard to call. Germline CDR1 MNHNS, CDR2 SASEGT. The CDR3 is 16 amino acids. Trimming removed 0 bases from V and 2 bases from J, with 11 bases in between. CDR3 residues: CASSEAVLLPYNEQFF. The CDR3 nucleotides are TGTGCCAGCAGTGAAGCAGTATTACTACCCTACAATGAGCAGTTCTTC.

In this sample, this clone turned up a few times. This chain joins TRBV7-9 and TRBJ2-7; TRBD2 agrees at 10 bases. Trimming took 6 bases from V and 2 from J; bases not matched to a gene: 7. The CDR3 totals 15 residues. The V gene's germline CDR1 is SEHNR and CDR2 FQNEAQ (reference sequence). The CDR3 nucleotides are TGTGCCAGCAGTTCCGGGACTAGCGCAGCCTACGAGCAGTACTTC. Amino acids: CASSSGTSAAYEQYF.

This clone was counted once. This rearrangement joins TRBV11-1 to TRBJ2-2; D uncertain. The CDR3 runs to 11 residues. V was shortened by 4 bases and J by 7 bases, with 4 bases between the two germline ends. The germline gives CDR1 SGHAT, CDR2 FQDESV (reference sequence). The CDR3 nucleotides are TGTGCCAGCAGCTACGGCGGGGAGCTGTTTTTT. Translated: CASSYGGELFF.

J is TRBJ2-1 and V is TRBV11-1, with a tentative D call TRBD2 (5 bases). CDR1 is SGHAT and CDR2 is FQDESV in the germline V gene (reference sequence). V lost 5 bases to trimming and J lost 0 bases, with 11 bases between them. This CDR3 is 15 amino acids long. CDR3 in DNA: TGTGCCAGCAGCCTCGAGCGGAGCTCCTACAATGAGCAGTTCTTC. Protein: CASSLERSSYNEQFF.

V is TRBV14 and J is TRBJ1-4; 9 bases agree with TRBD1. V shed 2 bases, J shed 2 bases, and the junction held 6 bases outside the gene matches. CDR1 is SGHDN, CDR2 FVKESK, per germline. This CDR3 is 17 amino acids long. CDR3 protein: CASSQSGQGFTNEKLFF. CDR3 DNA: TGTGCCAGCAGCCAAAGTGGACAGGGGTTCACTAATGAAAAACTGTTTTTT.

The genes are TRBV10-3 and TRBJ2-7; TRBD2 might be the D (6 bases). CDR1 and CDR2 from the germline V gene are ENHRY and SYGVKD. The CDR3 length is 13 residues. Trimming pared 3 bases from V and 6 bases from J, leaving 12 bases between. The CDR3 sequence: CAISEPGAGEQYF. CDR3 sequence (DNA): TGTGCCATCAGTGAACCGGGAGCTGGCGAGCAGTACTTC.

This clone was picked up a small number of times. The chain couples TRBV2 to TRBJ1-1, with D possibly being TRBD1 (5 bases). Germline V gene sequence: CDR1 SNHLY, CDR2 FYNNEI. V lost 7 bases and J lost 8, with 14 bases in between. The CDR3 loop spans 12 amino acids. This CDR3 is CASKIRDVEAFF. The CDR3 bases are TGTGCCAGCAAAATCCGGGACGTCGAAGCTTTCTTT.

V and J are TRBV6-6 and TRBJ2-2; 8 nucleotides match TRBD2. There are 16 residues in the CDR3. Germline assignment: CDR1 MNHNY and CDR2 SVGAGI (reference sequence). The V segment lost 0 bases and the J segment 5 bases; nucleotides outside the gene matches: 5. CDR3 bases: TGTGCCAGCAGTTACTCAGGGGCTAGCGGGACCGGGGAGCTGTTTTTT. Translated: CASSYSGASGTGELFF.

The chain couples TRBV27 to TRBJ2-7; 7 bases fit TRBD2. The CDR3 loop spans 14 amino acids. The germline V gene has CDR1 MNHEY and CDR2 SMNVEV (reference sequence). The junction had 1 base not matched to a gene; V was cut back by 0 bases and J by 2 bases. This CDR3 reads CASSLSSGPYEQYF. CDR3 coding DNA: TGTGCCAGCAGTTTATCTAGCGGGCCCTACGAGCAGTACTTC.

The chain couples TRBV6-5 to TRBJ2-7; 7 bases agree with TRBD1. CDR1 is MNHEY, CDR2 SVGAGI, per germline. The CDR3 consists of 13 residues. V gave up 6 bases and J gave up 3 bases; unmatched junction bases: 5. The DNA for the CDR3 is TGTGCCAGCAGGTTGGGACAGTACTACGAGCAGTACTTC. Its protein product is CASRLGQYYEQYF.

This sequence joins TRBV29-1 and TRBJ2-3; TRBD2 matches 8 bases. The ends lost 5 bases at V and 0 bases at J; junction bases unmatched: 13. Germline values: CDR1 SQVTM, CDR2 ANQGSEA. There are 17 residues in the CDR3. CDR3 loop: CSVPAGEVLSSTDTQYF. CDR3 nucleotide sequence: TGCAGCGTTCCAGCGGGAGAAGTGCTGAGTAGCACAGATACGCAGTATTTT.

The chain couples TRBV7-3 to TRBJ2-7, with 8 nucleotides matching TRBD1. Germline CDR1 SGHTA, CDR2 FQGTGA. The V and J ends lost 2 bases and 5 bases, in that order; junction bases with no gene match: 5. The CDR3 loop spans 14 amino acids. The CDR3 sequence: CASSLYGQGHEQYF. The DNA of the CDR3 is TGTGCCAGCAGCTTATACGGACAGGGACACGAGCAGTACTTC.

The chain recombines TRBV11-2 with TRBJ2-3; 8 positions match TRBD2. After removal of 1 base from V and 5 bases from J, the junction contained 5 bases not matched to a gene. CDR1 is SGHAT, CDR2 FQNNGV, per germline. The CDR3 runs 15 residues. Here the CDR3 reads CASSLGGGRLDTQYF. CDR3 coding DNA: TGTGCCAGCAGCTTAGGAGGCGGGAGGCTAGATACGCAGTATTTT.

The V gene is TRBV19, the J gene TRBJ2-5; 12 bases match TRBD2. V lost 6 bases, J lost 3 bases, and 2 bases stayed unmatched. Germline V gene lookup returns CDR1 LNHDA and CDR2 SQIVND (reference sequence). This CDR3 is 14 amino acids long. CDR3 sequence reads: CASSWTSGKETQYF. DNA for the CDR3: TGTGCCAGTAGCTGGACTAGCGGGAAAGAGACCCAGTACTTC.

The chain employs TRBV5-1 and TRBJ2-1, with TRBD2 matching over 12 bases. The CDR3 covers 15 residues. Trimming removed 6 bases from V and 4 bases from J; junction bases left unmatched: 5. Germline V gene data show CDR1 as SGHRS and CDR2 as YFSETQ. The CDR3 loop is CASTVTSGRYNEQFF. The CDR3 bases are TGCGCCAGCACCGTGACTAGCGGGAGATACAATGAGCAGTTCTTC.

The rearrangement links TRBV6-1 to TRBJ1-5; no clear D gene. The CDR3 extends over 11 amino acids. Trimming took 6 bases from V and 4 from J, leaving 4 bases between them. Looked up from germline, CDR1 is MNHNS and CDR2 is SASEGT. This CDR3 is CASRRNQPQHF. The CDR3 region has the DNA TGTGCCAGCAGGCGAAATCAGCCCCAGCATTTT.

This chain joins TRBV9 and TRBJ2-7, with 11 nucleotides matching TRBD2. The CDR3 spans 15 residues. The ends lost 3 bases at V and 4 bases at J; junction bases unmatched: 6. Germline assignment: CDR1 SGDLS and CDR2 YYNGEE. The CDR3 reads CASSAGTSGTYEQYF. In DNA, the CDR3 is TGTGCCAGCAGCGCCGGGACTAGCGGAACATACGAGCAGTACTTC.

The J gene is TRBJ1-2, the V gene TRBV2, with no clear D. V lost 3 bases to trimming and J lost 8 bases, with 16 bases between them. CDR3 length: 14 residues. CDR1 is SNHLY, CDR2 FYNNEI, per germline. CDR3 nucleotides: TGTGCCAGCAGTGAGGGAAGGACCCGGGAAGGCTACACCTTC. It is translated as CASSEGRTREGYTF.

The gene calls are TRBV28 and TRBJ1-2; D is possibly TRBD1 (6 bases). The V end was cut by 3 bases, the J end by 4 bases, with 18 bases between. Germline V gene data show CDR1 as MDHEN and CDR2 as SYDVKM. This CDR3 contains 16 residues. CDR3 sequence reads: CASSFSGAGVGYGYTF. The CDR3 DNA reads TGTGCCAGCAGTTTTTCCGGGGCAGGGGTGGGCTATGGCTACACCTTC.

J is TRBJ2-7 and V is TRBV7-9; D gene uncertain. The V and J ends lost 0 bases and 5 bases respectively, with 14 bases between them. Germline values: CDR1 SEHNR, CDR2 FQNEAQ (reference sequence). The CDR3 is made up of 15 amino acids. CDR3: CASSLAQFNSNEQYF. The CDR3 DNA follows: TGTGCCAGCAGCTTAGCGCAATTTAACTCAAACGAGCAGTACTTC.

This clone was counted a single time. The gene calls are TRBV10-3 and TRBJ1-1; D is ambiguous. This CDR3 contains 13 residues. Germline CDR1 is ENHRY and CDR2 is SYGVKD. Trimming took 3 bases from V and 4 from J, leaving 9 bases between them. CDR3 in amino acids: CAISEQPGTEAFF. The CDR3 coding sequence is TGTGCCATCAGTGAACAACCGGGCACTGAAGCTTTCTTT.

A single count supports this clone. Here the CDR3 DNA reads TGTGCCAGTAGTATAGGGGGGCAAGAGACCCAGTACTTC. It encodes CASSIGGQETQYF. This rearrangement joins TRBV19 to TRBJ2-5; D might be TRBD1 or TRBD2, each matching 5 bases. Trimming shortened V by 1 base and J by 2 bases, and 5 bases separated the two germline ends. This CDR3 is 13 amino acids long. Germline CDR1 is LNHDA and CDR2 is SQIVND (reference sequence).